Below, 20 T cell receptor beta chains from the same sample are listed, as sequenced in a study of blood T cell repertoires in COVID-19. Generated by immunoSEQ multiplex PCR, the TCRdb table keeps only in-frame clones and is missing some. Found here are roughly 350,000 clones, 75% to 90% of them singletons; the top ten hold 3% to 4.5%. Sequenced input: peripheral blood. The origin of the receptors is a woman in her late teens or twenties with acute or convalescent COVID-19.

The V and J genes are TRBV24-1 and TRBJ2-2; D remains unclear. This CDR3 is built from 14 residues. Trimming took 9 bases from V and 1 from J, leaving 11 bases between them. Germline V gene data show CDR1 as KGHDR and CDR2 as SFDVKD. CDR3 sequence (DNA): TGTGCCACCGCAGCGCCCTTGAACACCGGGGAGCTGTTTTTT. Translating it yields CATAAPLNTGELFF.

This clone was seen only a few times. The V gene is TRBV12-5, the J gene TRBJ2-1; tentative D call: TRBD2 (6 bases). The CDR3 spans 12 residues. Germline loops: CDR1 LGHNT, CDR2 FRNRAP. CDR3 sequence (DNA): TGTGCCCCCAAGTGGAGGGTCGAAGAGCAGTTCTTC. Encoded protein: CAPKWRVEEQFF.

This clone appeared a few times. The CDR3, as DNA: TGTGCCAGCAGCCAAGGACAGGGGGGCCCTAACCTCCACTTT. Protein sequence: CASSQGQGGPNLHF. V is TRBV3-1 (or the pseudogene TRBV3-2) and J is TRBJ1-6, with TRBD1 matching 9 bases. The V and J ends lost 1 base and 15 bases, in that order; junction bases with no gene match: 7. The V gene's germline CDR1 is LGHDT and CDR2 YNNKEL (reference sequence). The CDR3 has 14 residues.

The chain couples TRBV2 to TRBJ2-7, with 9 bases lining up with TRBD1. The CDR3 loop spans 13 amino acids. Germline V CDR1 and CDR2: SNHLY, FYNNEI. The V segment lost 6 bases and the J segment 5 bases; nucleotides outside the gene matches: 5. CDR3 DNA: TGTGCCAGCAGGTGGGGACAGGGTGACGAGCAGTACTTC. Its translation is CASRWGQGDEQYF.

DNA for the CDR3: TGTGCCAGCAGTCCATCGGACAGGGGGCCCTACAATGAGCAGTTCTTC. It specifies CASSPSDRGPYNEQFF. This sequence joins TRBV27 and TRBJ2-1; 11 bases are a match to TRBD1. Germline V gene lookup returns CDR1 MNHEY and CDR2 SMNVEV (reference sequence). The CDR3 length is 16 residues. V shed 5 bases and J 2 bases; nucleotides not matched to a gene: 5.

Written as DNA, the CDR3 is TGTGCTAGTGGTCGGGGGACGGATCAAGAGACCCAGTACTTC. Protein product: CASGRGTDQETQYF. The genes are TRBV12-5 and TRBJ2-5; D possibly corresponds to TRBD2 (6 bases). V was trimmed by 5 bases and J by 2 bases, leaving 12 bases between them. From germline, CDR1 is LGHNT and CDR2 FRNRAP. The CDR3 length is 14 residues.

The chain links TRBV4-1 to TRBJ1-2; TRBD1 agrees at 7 bases. CDR1 is MGHRA and CDR2 is YSYEKL in the germline V gene. The CDR3 sequence is 14 residues long. With V trimmed by 0 bases and J by 8 bases, 6 bases remained unmatched. The CDR3 protein is CASSQEPQGGGYTF. For the CDR3, the DNA is TGCGCCAGCAGCCAAGAACCCCAGGGGGGAGGCTACACCTTC.

The V and J genes are TRBV9 and TRBJ1-2, with D possibly matching TRBD1 (6 bases). Deletions cut 4 bases from V and 13 bases from J, with 26 bases between. Germline V gene sequence: CDR1 SGDLS, CDR2 YYNGEE. CDR3 length equals 15 residues. CDR3 nucleotides: TGTGCCAGCAGCCCCAGGGGCGAGACATCAAGGGCTTTCACCTTC. It is translated as CASSPRGETSRAFTF.

The genes are TRBV7-9 and TRBJ2-1, with 10 bases fitting TRBD2. The length of the CDR3 is 17 residues. Trimming took 5 bases from V and 7 from J; bases not matched to a gene: 14. CDR1 is SEHNR, CDR2 FQNEAQ, per germline (reference sequence). For the CDR3, the DNA is TGTGCCAGCAGCCCCACGCAGCGGGGGGGGTTGGAAAATGAGCAGTTCTTC. Translated, it gives CASSPTQRGGLENEQFF.

The rearrangement uses TRBV28 and TRBJ1-5; 8 bases fit TRBD1. This CDR3 comprises 15 residues. The V segment lost 4 bases and the J segment 5 bases; nucleotides outside the gene matches: 7. Germline V gives CDR1 MDHEN, CDR2 SYDVKM. The CDR3 nucleotides read TGTGCCAGCAGTTCAGGACAGGGCGATTATCAGCCCCAGCATTTT. Protein: CASSSGQGDYQPQHF.

This chain uses TRBV3-1 (or the pseudogene TRBV3-2) with TRBJ1-3, with D unresolved. Per germline, CDR1 LGHDT and CDR2 YNNKEL (reference sequence). Trimming took 0 bases from V and 0 from J, leaving 12 bases between them. The CDR3 has 17 amino acids. Here the CDR3 reads CASSQDPPPSSGNTIYF. The CDR3 DNA is TGTGCCAGCAGCCAAGATCCCCCACCGAGCTCTGGAAACACCATATATTTT.

This chain links TRBV12-3 or TRBV12-4 with TRBJ1-2, with TRBD1 as a possible D gene (5 bases). This CDR3 contains 13 residues. V shed 3 bases and J shed 4 bases, with 9 bases lying between them. Written as DNA, the CDR3 is TGTGCCAGCAGTTTTAGACAGCCCTATGGCTACACCTTC. Protein: CASSFRQPYGYTF.

The chain joins TRBV7-2 to TRBJ2-7; TRBD1 aligns across 7 bases. Germline V CDR1 and CDR2: SGHTA, FQGNSA. The CDR3 is 14 amino acids. Unmatched junction bases numbered 7, after V lost 3 bases and J lost 5 bases. In DNA form, the CDR3 reads TGTGCCAGCAGCTTGGGCAGGGGGTGGGACGAGCAGTACTTC. Translation: CASSLGRGWDEQYF.

The chain employs TRBV3-1 (or the pseudogene TRBV3-2) and TRBJ2-2; tentatively, D is TRBD2 (6 bases). V was cut by 4 bases and J by 7 bases, with 22 bases left in between. Germline assignment: CDR1 LGHDT and CDR2 YNNKEL (reference sequence). This CDR3 contains 17 residues. CDR3 sequence (DNA): TGTGCCAGCAGCCGACTCCCACGGGCGGGAAGGAGCGGGGAGCTGTTTTTT. Protein sequence: CASSRLPRAGRSGELFF.

The rearrangement links TRBV5-1 to TRBJ2-2; tentatively, D is TRBD1 (5 bases). Germline CDR1 and CDR2: SGHRS and YFSETQ. V was pared by 0 bases and J by 7 bases, with 13 bases between. The CDR3 has 15 residues. The CDR3 bases are TGCGCCAGCAGCTTGGGAGACAGTTATCACGGGGAGCTGTTTTTT. It is translated as CASSLGDSYHGELFF.

The chain employs TRBV19 and TRBJ2-3, with 10 bases that match TRBD2. CDR1 and CDR2 (germline): LNHDA, SQIVND (reference sequence). V lost 1 base to trimming and J lost 0 bases; unmatched junction nucleotides: 7. The CDR3 is made up of 18 amino acids. The CDR3 nucleotides are TGTGCCAGTAGTATAGGGAGGAGCGGGAGGGCCAGCACAGATACGCAGTATTTT. It translates to CASSIGRSGRASTDTQYF.

This chain links TRBV9 with TRBJ1-5, with unresolved D. The V gene's germline CDR1 is SGDLS and CDR2 YYNGEE. The CDR3 totals 14 residues. The ends were cut back, 0 bases at V and 9 bases at J, with 13 bases in the middle. CDR3 sequence reads: CASSVGASLGPQHF. DNA of the CDR3: TGTGCCAGCAGCGTAGGTGCGAGCCTCGGGCCCCAGCATTTT.

The DNA for the CDR3 is TGTGCCAGCAGTTACAGCTACGAGCAGTACTTC. As protein: CASSYSYEQYF. The chain recombines TRBV5-6 with TRBJ2-7; D uncertain. The germline V gene encodes CDR1 SGHDT and CDR2 YYEEEE. The V end lost 5 bases, the J end lost 3 bases, and 6 bases lay between the germline ends. CDR3 length equals 11 residues.

The V call is TRBV11-1, the J call TRBJ2-5; 8 nucleotides line up with TRBD2. CDR3 length: 14 amino acids. J gave up 4 bases and V 5 bases, and 6 bases lay outside the gene matches. The V gene's germline CDR1 is SGHAT and CDR2 FQDESV (reference sequence). CDR3 residues: CASSPPGRAETQYF. DNA for the CDR3: TGTGCCAGCAGCCCCCCCGGGAGGGCAGAGACCCAGTACTTC.

The J gene is TRBJ1-4, the V gene TRBV9; D is ambiguous. The germline V and J ends were trimmed by 0 bases and 8 bases, with 14 bases remaining between them. Germline CDR1 is SGDLS and CDR2 is YYNGEE. The CDR3 totals 15 residues. The CDR3 loop is CASSVAGGPGEKLFF. The CDR3 DNA follows: TGTGCCAGCAGCGTAGCTGGAGGGCCCGGGGAAAAACTGTTTTTT.